This T cell receptor beta chain was identified in a study of cytomegalovirus exposure and HLA in healthy donors. Worth noting for this clone: Its target is not known.

Unmatched junction bases numbered 8, after V lost 5 bases and J lost 6 bases. The CDR3 loop spans 15 amino acids. Germline assignment: CDR1 SGHVS and CDR2 FNYEAQ. Regarding the study as a whole: Later work showed greater clonal expansion in HLA-associated TCR beta chains than in equally common others.

Both 60 Vbeta primers and 13 Jbeta primers went into the PCR. Assay: immunoSEQ multiplex PCR; the TCRdb copy retains only in-frame clones and omits some. Of around 240,000 clones in the sample, about 80% were seen once. V and J are TRBV7-6 and TRBJ2-3, with TRBD1 identical over 10 bases. This receptor was taken from a woman aged 40 to 49 in good health and CMV-seropositive. Material for sequencing was PBMCs. CDR3 sequence reads: CASSHRDRGGDTQYF. As DNA, the CDR3 is TGTGCCAGCAGCCACCGGGACAGGGGAGGGGATACGCAGTATTTT.